The clone carrying this T cell receptor (beta chain) was observed once. Its antigen is undetermined. The data belong to a study of OX40 agonist ivuxolimab in advanced cancers. Study details: Ivuxolimab, which patients received intravenously every 2 weeks, was dosed at 0.01 to 10 mg/kg. It was permissible to have had prior anti-PD-1, anti-PD-L1 or anti-CTLA-4 therapy, and about 40% had some.

Using immunoSEQ multiplex PCR, the repertoire was profiled, and TCRdb retains in-frame clones only, with some absent. The sample has roughly 64,000 clones, around 88% seen once. Whole-study results and caveats: On average, CD8+ T cells had more expanded clones than CD4+. The authors also found low normalized T-cell clonal expansion in some nonresponders.

V lost 6 bases to trimming and J lost 0 bases, with 12 bases between them. Looked up from germline, CDR1 is KGHSH and CDR2 is LQKENI. The CDR3 has 15 residues. This TCR was recovered from an adult with an advanced solid tumor such as melanoma, head and neck, liver or kidney cancer. Sequencing used CD4+ or CD8+ T cells sorted from blood, obtained in a trial of the OX40 agonist ivuxolimab. The rearrangement links TRBV18 to TRBJ2-1, with a weak D call TRBD1 (6 bases). DNA of the CDR3: TGTGCCAGCTCGGGGGACATAAGCTCCTACAATGAGCAGTTCTTC. Translated: CASSGDISSYNEQFF.